This TCR beta chain was identified in a study of blood T cell repertoires in COVID-19. Study summary: Acute and convalescent COVID-19 specimens originated in the United States, Italy and Spain. The analysed material was cDNA or gDNA that came from T cells, B-cell-depleted T cells, or PBMCs.

Per the authors' pipeline: Using reference gene primer amplification, nucleated cell counts were estimated. Profiled with immunoSEQ multiplex PCR; TCRdb holds only in-frame clones, not every one. V and J calls and clone size are those listed in that table; D and trimming were worked out from the DNA. The sample holds 200,000 or so clones; roughly 89% are singletons and the top ten take 5.5% to 8%. Germline CDR1 is KGHSH and CDR2 is LQKENI. With V trimmed by 4 bases and J by 3 bases, 4 bases remained unmatched. This CDR3 contains 15 residues. This clone was counted a few times. The material sequenced was peripheral blood. The rearrangement joins TRBV18 to TRBJ2-7; 12 bases are shared with TRBD2. The source of this sequence is a man in his 60s who had recovered from COVID-19. The CDR3: CASSQTSGSNYEQYF. CDR3 nucleotides: TGTGCCAGCTCACAGACTAGCGGGAGTAACTACGAGCAGTACTTC.